The next 5 T cell receptor beta chains were all read from a single sample in a study of OX40 agonist ivuxolimab in advanced cancers. Using immunoSEQ multiplex PCR, the repertoire was profiled, and TCRdb retains in-frame clones only, with some absent. The table records roughly 65,000 clones, about 80% of them present only once. This specimen was CD4+ or CD8+ T cells sorted from blood, taken in a trial of the OX40 agonist ivuxolimab. All receptors come from an adult with an advanced solid tumor such as melanoma, head and neck, liver or kidney cancer.

The V call is TRBV28, the J call TRBJ2-1, with D maybe TRBD2 (5 bases). With 8 bases removed from V and 2 bases from J, the gap between germline ends came to 10 bases. Germline V lookup: CDR1 MDHEN, CDR2 SYDVKM. This CDR3 contains 13 residues. The CDR3 bases are TGTGCCAGCTTAGGGAGAACCTACAATGAGCAGTTCTTC. Translating gives CASLGRTYNEQFF.

This clone showed up just a few times. This sequence joins TRBV19 and TRBJ1-4, with D maybe TRBD1 (5 bases). The length of the CDR3 is 14 residues. Germline-derived CDR1 and CDR2 are LNHDA and SQIVND (reference sequence). The germline V and J ends were trimmed by 6 bases and 4 bases, with 12 bases remaining between them. The CDR3 reads CASRNHGGNEKLFF. Written as DNA, the CDR3 is TGTGCCAGTAGAAACCACGGGGGTAATGAAAAACTGTTTTTT.

V gene TRBV10-3 combines with J gene TRBJ2-3, with 7 nucleotides matching TRBD2. CDR3 length: 16 residues. V was clipped by 5 bases and J by 0 bases; unmatched bases: 8. From germline, CDR1 is ENHRY and CDR2 SYGVKD. This CDR3 reads CAISSRSGDSTDTQYF. The CDR3 coding sequence is TGTGCCATCAGTTCCAGGAGCGGGGACAGCACAGATACGCAGTATTTT.

In DNA, the CDR3 is TGTGCCAGCAGCTTGGGGACTAGACCTGATACGCAGTATTTT. This encodes CASSLGTRPDTQYF. V and J are TRBV5-6 and TRBJ2-3, with 7 positions matching TRBD2. The ends lost 0 bases at V and 6 bases at J; junction bases unmatched: 4. Germline CDR1 reads SGHDT; CDR2 reads YYEEEE. The CDR3 has 14 amino acids. Drawing the rest from reference TRBV5-6 and TRBJ2-3, the complete variable domain is DAGVTQSPTHLIKTRGQQVTLRCSPKSGHDTVSWYQQALGQGPQFIFQYYEEEERQRGNFPDRFSGHQFPNYSSELNVNALLLGDSALYLCASSLGTRPDTQYFGPGTRLTVL.

This chain connects TRBV5-1 to TRBJ2-2; 14 positions match TRBD2. From germline, CDR1 is SGHRS and CDR2 YFSETQ. This CDR3 has 16 amino acids. The trim removed 3 bases at V and 6 bases at J, leaving 4 bases unmatched. CDR3 protein: CASSWEGLAGAGELFF. DNA for the CDR3: TGCGCCAGCAGCTGGGAGGGACTAGCGGGAGCCGGGGAGCTGTTTTTT.